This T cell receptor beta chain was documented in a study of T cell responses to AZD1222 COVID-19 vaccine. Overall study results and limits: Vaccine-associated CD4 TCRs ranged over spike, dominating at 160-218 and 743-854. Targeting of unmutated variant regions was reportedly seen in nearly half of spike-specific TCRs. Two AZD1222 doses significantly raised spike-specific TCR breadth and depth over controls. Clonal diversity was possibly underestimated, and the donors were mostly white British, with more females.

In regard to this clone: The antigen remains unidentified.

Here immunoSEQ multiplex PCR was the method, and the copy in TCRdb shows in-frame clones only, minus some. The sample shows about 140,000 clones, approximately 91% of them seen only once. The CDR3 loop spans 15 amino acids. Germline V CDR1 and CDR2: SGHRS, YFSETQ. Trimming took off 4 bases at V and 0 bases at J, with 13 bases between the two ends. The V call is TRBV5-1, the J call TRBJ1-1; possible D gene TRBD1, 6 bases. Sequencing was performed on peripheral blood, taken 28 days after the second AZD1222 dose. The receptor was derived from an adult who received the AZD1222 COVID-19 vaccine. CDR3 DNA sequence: TGCGCCAGCAGCCGAGGACAGCCGGTGAACACTGAAGCTTTCTTT. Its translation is CASSRGQPVNTEAFF. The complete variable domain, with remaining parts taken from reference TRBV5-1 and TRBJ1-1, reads KAGVTQTPRYLIKTRGQQVTLSCSPISGHRSVSWYQQTPGQGLQFLFEYFSETQRNKGNFPGRFSGRQFSNSRSEMNVSTLELGDSALYLCASSRGQPVNTEAFFGQGTRLTVV.